The 16 T cell receptor beta chains below come from one sample, sequenced in a study of T cells in localized non-small cell lung cancer. Some clones are missing from TCRdb's copy, which holds only in-frame ones; the method was immunoSEQ multiplex PCR. The table has roughly 26,000 clones, 80% to 90% seen once. The material sequenced was peripheral blood, taken before any cancer treatment. The receptors derive from a female donor older than 55 with stage II squamous cell lung carcinoma.

The chain uses TRBV6-5 and TRBJ2-7, with a tentative D call TRBD1 (6 bases). V was pared by 6 bases and J by 3 bases, with 12 bases between. The length of the CDR3 is 13 residues. Germline V gives CDR1 MNHEY, CDR2 SVGAGI. CDR3 sequence reads: CASRERDNYEQYF. CDR3 nucleotide sequence: TGTGCCAGCAGGGAAAGGGACAACTACGAGCAGTACTTC.

This chain links TRBV9 with TRBJ1-3; no definite D call. V was trimmed by 5 bases and J by 4 bases, leaving 7 bases between them. The V gene's germline CDR1 is SGDLS and CDR2 YYNGEE. The length of the CDR3 is 12 residues. The CDR3 loop is CASSEQGNTIYF. CDR3 in DNA: TGTGCCAGCAGTGAACAGGGAAACACCATATATTTT.

This chain joins TRBV9 and TRBJ1-5, with D unclear. Germline values: CDR1 SGDLS, CDR2 YYNGEE. Deletions cut 0 bases from V and 0 bases from J, with 4 bases between. The CDR3 has 14 residues. The CDR3 here is CASSVGGSNQPQHF. CDR3 sequence (DNA): TGTGCCAGCAGCGTAGGCGGTAGCAATCAGCCCCAGCATTTT. Filled out from reference TRBV9 and TRBJ1-5, the complete variable domain reads DSGVTQTPKHLITATGQRVTLRCSPRSGDLSVYWYQQSLDQGLQFLIQYYNGEERAKGNILERFSAQQFPDLHSELNLSSLELGDSALYFCASSVGGSNQPQHFGDGTRLSIL.

This clone was counted between two and nine times. The V gene is TRBV20-1, the J gene TRBJ2-7; TRBD2 matches 8 bases. The CDR3 is 11 amino acids. Trimming took 6 bases from V and 7 from J; bases not matched to a gene: 5. Per germline, CDR1 DFQATT and CDR2 SNEGSKA (reference sequence). CDR3 loop: CSARLAREQYF. The CDR3 bases are TGCAGTGCACGACTAGCGCGGGAGCAGTACTTC.

The chain is built from TRBV28 and TRBJ1-1, with TRBD1 matching 7 bases. With V trimmed by 3 bases and J by 10 bases, 5 bases remained unmatched. The germline gives CDR1 MDHEN, CDR2 SYDVKM. The CDR3 contains 12 residues. The CDR3 DNA reads TGTGCCAGCAGTTTCCGGGACAGTGGAGCTTTCTTT. Translation: CASSFRDSGAFF.

The genes are TRBV29-1 and TRBJ1-1, with a possible D match to TRBD1 (5 bases). CDR1 SQVTM and CDR2 ANQGSEA come from the germline V gene. The CDR3 contains 14 residues. The V end lost 7 bases, the J end lost 2 bases, and 17 bases lay between the germline ends. The CDR3 region has the DNA TGCAGCGCCGTTGGGGGGGACGGTAACACTGAAGCTTTCTTT. Translated, it gives CSAVGGDGNTEAFF.

The CDR3 DNA sequence: TGTGCCAGCAGCTTACAGGGGAGGGGGCAGCCCCAGCATTTT. Translated: CASSLQGRGQPQHF. The chain recombines TRBV7-8 with TRBJ1-5; possible D gene TRBD1, 6 bases. The CDR3 is 14 residues long. Germline CDR1 reads SGHVS; CDR2 reads FQNEAQ. The germline V and J ends were trimmed by 2 bases and 7 bases, with 12 bases remaining between them.

The genes are TRBV7-9 and TRBJ2-1, with TRBD2 as a possible D gene (6 bases). V lost 5 bases and J lost 3, with 20 bases in between. This CDR3 comprises 17 residues. Looked up from germline, CDR1 is SEHNR and CDR2 is FQNEAQ (reference sequence). CDR3 bases: TGTGCCAGCAGCCCCGGGGGTTTGGGGTTCGGCTACAATGAGCAGTTCTTC. This encodes CASSPGGLGFGYNEQFF.

V is TRBV9 and J is TRBJ2-5, with TRBD2 matching over 7 bases. CDR3 length: 15 amino acids. V lost 4 bases to trimming and J lost 1 base; unmatched junction nucleotides: 7. Germline V lookup: CDR1 SGDLS, CDR2 YYNGEE. This chain's CDR3 is CASSIGTTSQETQYF. The CDR3 DNA reads as TGTGCCAGCAGCATCGGGACTACCAGCCAAGAGACCCAGTACTTC.

This sequence joins TRBV2 and TRBJ2-1; D remains ambiguous. Trimming left V 7 bases short and J 7 bases short, with 8 bases between. The CDR3 spans 11 residues. The germline V gene encodes CDR1 SNHLY and CDR2 FYNNEI. Here the CDR3 reads CASTLGNEQFF. The DNA of the CDR3 is TGTGCCAGCACCTTGGGTAATGAGCAGTTCTTC.

The chain combines TRBV6-5 with TRBJ2-2; weak D call: TRBD1 (6 bases). Germline loops: CDR1 MNHEY, CDR2 SVGAGI. CDR3 length equals 14 residues. Trimming stripped 6 bases from V and 4 bases from J, with 12 bases between. CDR3 nucleotide sequence: TGTGCCAGCAGCTCCGGACAGTTCACCGGGGAGCTGTTTTTT. The encoded protein is CASSSGQFTGELFF.

The chain carries TRBV10-3 and TRBJ2-2, with D unclear. In germline, CDR1 is ENHRY, CDR2 SYGVKD. CDR3 length: 14 amino acids. Trimming removed 2 bases at V and 2 bases at J, with 6 bases between. CDR3 sequence: CAISEAQNTGELFF. DNA of the CDR3: TGTGCCATCAGTGAGGCTCAAAACACCGGGGAGCTGTTTTTT.

The chain combines TRBV30 with TRBJ1-2; 8 bases fit TRBD1. The CDR3 contains 15 residues. CDR1 and CDR2 from the germline V gene are GTSNPN and SVGIG (reference sequence). V lost 1 base and J lost 3; bases outside the gene matches: 7. This CDR3 reads CAWSDGQGWHYGYTF. DNA for the CDR3: TGTGCCTGGAGTGACGGACAGGGCTGGCACTATGGCTACACCTTC.

J is TRBJ1-4 and V is TRBV5-5; D unresolved. Germline loops: CDR1 SGHKS, CDR2 YYEKEE (reference sequence). Deletions cut 5 bases from V and 9 bases from J, with 14 bases between. This CDR3 has 13 residues. In nucleotides, the CDR3 is TGTGCCAGCAGGGCGACCGGACCCCAAAAACTGTTTTTT. Translation gives CASRATGPQKLFF.

This clone was observed a handful of times. Other DNA sequences in this sample translate to the same CDR3. The chain recombines TRBV18 with TRBJ2-1, with a tentative D call TRBD2 (6 bases). Germline V gene sequence: CDR1 KGHSH, CDR2 LQKENI. V was cut by 0 bases and J by 7 bases, with 10 bases left in between. The CDR3 spans 14 residues. CDR3 nucleotide sequence: TGTGCCAGCTCACCACCGGGCGGGAATAATGAGCAGTTCTTC. Its translation: CASSPPGGNNEQFF.

CDR3 nucleotides: TGTGCCAGCAGCTTAGATCGGAACTATGGCTACACCTTC. It specifies CASSLDRNYGYTF. The chain is built from TRBV11-2 and TRBJ1-2, with D unresolved. The CDR3 has 13 residues. V shed 0 bases and J shed 2 bases, with 4 bases lying between them. Germline V gene lookup returns CDR1 SGHAT and CDR2 FQNNGV.